This TCR beta chain was captured by sequencing in a study of cytomegalovirus exposure and HLA in healthy donors. Across the study: Earlier work reported about 110 million unique TCR beta sequences from 180 million or so T cells. Study results and caveats: A few V segments could not be told apart, such as TRBV6-2 and TRBV6-3, and were left out. Cytomegalovirus status was reportedly diagnosed by the classifier with high specificity and sensitivity.

The CDR3 covers 13 residues. Between the trimmed V and J ends, which lost 8 bases and 4 bases, there was a span of 12 bases. The germline V gene encodes CDR1 SEHNR and CDR2 FQNEAQ (reference sequence). This clone is a singleton in its sample. The antigen is not known. PCR involved 60 Vbeta and 13 Jbeta primers. Profiling relied on immunoSEQ multiplex PCR, and the TCRdb table lists in-frame clones only, not all of them. Of 90,000 to 100,000 clones listed, 70% to 80% are singletons. Sample: PBMCs. The TCR originated in a woman in her sixties or seventies in good health and CMV-seropositive. The chain recombines TRBV7-9 with TRBJ1-3; tentatively, D is TRBD1 (6 bases). DNA of the CDR3: TGTGCCAGCCTAGGGGGATCCGGAAACACCATATATTTT. Translating it yields CASLGGSGNTIYF.